These 27 T cell receptor beta chains came from one sample sequenced in a study of PD-L1 blockade in urothelial cancer. Clones were sequenced by immunoSEQ multiplex PCR, and TCRdb holds only the in-frame ones, with some missing. The sample carries roughly 43,000 clones, 81% recorded once. The specimen comprised PBMCs, sampled around atezolizumab (anti-PD-L1) treatment. The receptors derive from a man in his sixties or seventies with urothelial cancer.

V and J are TRBV15 and TRBJ2-7; 7 nucleotides align to TRBD1. V dropped 3 bases and J dropped 3; count of bases not matched to a gene: 5. The CDR3 spans 14 residues. The germline V gene has CDR1 LNHNV and CDR2 YYDKDF (reference sequence). CDR3 nucleotide sequence: TGTGCCACCAGCAGCCCGGGACAGAGCTACGAGCAGTACTTC. Translating it yields CATSSPGQSYEQYF.

In its sample, this clone was seen once. The chain links TRBV7-9 to TRBJ2-1, with D perhaps TRBD2 (6 bases). Germline V gives CDR1 SEHNR, CDR2 FQNEAQ (reference sequence). Between the trimmed V and J ends, which lost 1 base and 7 bases, there was a span of 8 bases. This CDR3 is 13 amino acids long. CDR3 residues: CASSLVGGNEQFF. CDR3 sequence (DNA): TGTGCCAGCAGCTTAGTCGGGGGAAATGAGCAGTTCTTC.

The chain joins TRBV7-6 to TRBJ1-4, with a possible D match to TRBD1 (6 bases). The V gene's germline CDR1 is SGHVS and CDR2 FNYEAQ. V lost 5 bases and J 3 bases, leaving 13 bases between the germline ends. The CDR3 sequence is 15 residues long. The CDR3 coding sequence is TGTGCCAGCAGCCTAGGGACACTATCTAATGAAAAACTGTTTTTT. Translating gives CASSLGTLSNEKLFF.

This chain joins TRBV5-6 and TRBJ2-1, with a possible D match to TRBD1 (6 bases). Germline loops: CDR1 SGHDT, CDR2 YYEEEE. This CDR3 is 15 amino acids long. V lost 3 bases, J lost 2 bases, and 12 bases lay in between. CDR3 DNA: TGTGCCAGCAGCTCTGGACAGCGTACCTACAATGAGCAGTTCTTC. Translation: CASSSGQRTYNEQFF.

Comment on this clone: An end of the junction differs from the germline gene, which may be a read error. This specimen includes other DNA sequences encoding the same CDR3. The chain is built from TRBV7-7 and TRBJ2-3; D is possibly TRBD2 (5 bases). In germline, CDR1 is SSHAT, CDR2 FNYEAQ (reference sequence). The CDR3 covers 15 residues. The CDR3 bases are TGTGCTAGCAGCTTAAGAGGAGGCCCCACAGATACGCAGTATTTT. This gives the protein CASSLRGGPTDTQYF.

The chain carries TRBV11-2 and TRBJ2-3; TRBD2 is a possible D gene (5 bases). CDR3 length: 14 amino acids. The ends were cut back, 5 bases at V and 4 bases at J, with 13 bases in the middle. The germline gives CDR1 SGHAT, CDR2 FQNNGV. CDR3 amino acids: CASSVLSGSDTQYF. DNA of the CDR3: TGTGCCAGCAGCGTTTTATCGGGATCAGATACGCAGTATTTT.

This rearrangement joins TRBV9 to TRBJ2-2; a possible D gene is TRBD2 (6 bases). V lost 4 bases, J lost 3 bases, and 10 bases lay in between. The CDR3 is 14 amino acids. Per the germline V gene, CDR1 is SGDLS and CDR2 is YYNGEE. CDR3 amino acids: CASSRRRDTGELFF. The DNA of the CDR3 is TGTGCCAGCAGCAGACGGAGGGACACCGGGGAGCTGTTTTTT.

J is TRBJ2-5 and V is TRBV5-4; 15 bases agree with TRBD2. V lost 0 bases, J lost 13 bases, and 4 bases stayed unmatched. Germline V CDR1 and CDR2: SGHNT, YYREEE (reference sequence). CDR3 length: 14 residues. This CDR3 reads CASSLGTSGRAPYF. Here the CDR3 DNA reads TGTGCCAGCAGCTTGGGGACTAGCGGGAGGGCCCCGTACTTC.

This sequence joins TRBV25-1 and TRBJ2-1, with TRBD1 matching over 10 bases. J lost 8 bases, V lost 3 bases, and 13 bases had no gene match. The CDR3 spans 17 residues. CDR1 is MGHDK, CDR2 SYGVNS, per germline. CDR3 amino acids: CASSDLRTGGSADEQFF. CDR3 in DNA: TGTGCCAGCAGTGACCTTAGGACAGGGGGTTCTGCGGATGAGCAGTTCTTC.

The chain recombines TRBV28 with TRBJ2-1, with a weak D call TRBD2 (7 bases). Deletions cut 6 bases from V and 8 bases from J, with 17 bases between. The CDR3 extends over 14 amino acids. The germline V gene has CDR1 MDHEN and CDR2 SYDVKM. The CDR3 here is CASSRGAAVDEQFF. As DNA, the CDR3 is TGTGCCAGCAGCCGGGGGGCCGCGGTGGATGAGCAGTTCTTC.

The chain employs TRBV19 and TRBJ2-1; maybe TRBD2 (5 bases). V was shortened by 8 bases and J by 4 bases, with 12 bases between the two germline ends. CDR1 and CDR2 (germline): LNHDA, SQIVND (reference sequence). The CDR3 contains 13 residues. The CDR3 sequence: CASSSGLYNEQFF. The CDR3 DNA is TGTGCCAGTTCGTCAGGACTTTACAATGAGCAGTTCTTC.

The chain uses TRBV28 and TRBJ2-1, with 11 bases that match TRBD2. The V gene's germline CDR1 is MDHEN and CDR2 SYDVKM. CDR3 length equals 14 residues. V was clipped by 3 bases and J by 8 bases; unmatched bases: 3. Written as DNA, the CDR3 is TGTGCCAGCAGTTTTAGCGGGAGGGCCGATGAGCAGTTCTTC. This translates into CASSFSGRADEQFF.

V gene TRBV28 combines with J gene TRBJ1-2; 10 bases match TRBD1. This CDR3 is 14 amino acids long. Germline lookup yields CDR1 MDHEN and CDR2 SYDVKM. Trimming removed 5 bases from V and 8 bases from J; junction bases left unmatched: 8. CDR3 region: CASSPPGTGDGYTF. The CDR3 coding sequence is TGTGCCAGCAGTCCGCCCGGGACAGGGGACGGCTACACCTTC.

The genes are TRBV18 and TRBJ1-1; D is unclear. Germline values: CDR1 KGHSH, CDR2 LQKENI. The CDR3 runs 14 residues. V was pared by 2 bases and J by 0 bases, with 7 bases between. The DNA for the CDR3 is TGTGCCAGCTCACCATCCCGTGTGAACACTGAAGCTTTCTTT. Translation: CASSPSRVNTEAFF.

The chain is built from TRBV7-2 and TRBJ2-1, with TRBD1 matching 10 bases. Germline trimming cut 5 bases from V and 7 bases from J; bases unmatched to any gene: 11. This CDR3 comprises 16 residues. CDR1 is SGHTA and CDR2 is FQGNSA in the germline V gene. CDR3 coding DNA: TGTGCCAGCAGCCAAACAACGGGACAGGGGAATAATGAGCAGTTCTTC. This gives the protein CASSQTTGQGNNEQFF.

This sequence joins TRBV9 and TRBJ2-1; D is ambiguous. V lost 3 bases to trimming and J lost 0 bases, with 19 bases between them. CDR1 and CDR2 (germline): SGDLS, YYNGEE. This CDR3 has 18 amino acids. CDR3: CASSALPSDSSSYNEQFF. Written as DNA, the CDR3 is TGTGCCAGCAGCGCACTGCCTTCAGACTCAAGCTCCTACAATGAGCAGTTCTTC. Full variable domain (missing parts from reference TRBV9 and TRBJ2-1): DSGVTQTPKHLITATGQRVTLRCSPRSGDLSVYWYQQSLDQGLQFLIQYYNGEERAKGNILERFSAQQFPDLHSELNLSSLELGDSALYFCASSALPSDSSSYNEQFFGPGTRLTVL.

The V and J genes are TRBV5-1 and TRBJ2-1; tentatively, D is TRBD1 (6 bases). The CDR3 extends over 14 amino acids. Germline lookup yields CDR1 SGHRS and CDR2 YFSETQ. V was clipped by 0 bases and J by 14 bases, with 18 bases between them. The CDR3 DNA sequence: TGCGCCAGCAGCTTGGGGGTAGGGGACACGGGGAAGTTCTTC. Its translation: CASSLGVGDTGKFF.

This clone has a single count. The chain recombines TRBV27 with TRBJ1-1; D is possibly TRBD1 (5 bases). Trimming cost V 1 base and J 0 bases, with 9 bases left between them. Germline loops: CDR1 MNHEY, CDR2 SMNVEV (reference sequence). The CDR3 has 15 amino acids. The CDR3 loop is CASSLWGDVNTEAFF. The CDR3 region has the DNA TGTGCCAGCAGTTTATGGGGGGATGTGAACACTGAAGCTTTCTTT.

The chain employs TRBV29-1 and TRBJ2-3, with D maybe TRBD2 (6 bases). V lost 5 bases and J lost 0, with 15 bases in between. Germline V CDR1 and CDR2: SQVTM, ANQGSEA. The CDR3 runs 15 residues. The CDR3 sequence: CSVPGRSGSTDTQYF. CDR3 nucleotides: TGCAGCGTTCCGGGAAGAAGCGGGAGCACAGATACGCAGTATTTT.

The chain joins TRBV5-1 to TRBJ2-1; TRBD1 matches at 7 bases. The CDR3 sequence is 14 residues long. The junction had 6 bases not matched to a gene; V was cut back by 2 bases and J by 7 bases. CDR1 SGHRS and CDR2 YFSETQ come from the germline V gene. The CDR3 coding sequence is TGCGCCAGCAGCTTATTGACAGGGCTAAATGAGCAGTTCTTC. This encodes CASSLLTGLNEQFF.

The chain recombines TRBV28 with TRBJ2-7, with D possibly being TRBD2 (5 bases). Trimming removed 5 bases at V and 3 bases at J, with 17 bases between. The CDR3 is made up of 15 amino acids. The germline CDR1 and CDR2 sequences are MDHEN and SYDVKM. The CDR3 DNA sequence: TGTGCCAGCAGTCCCCGGGGAATCGTTAACTACGAGCAGTACTTC. Its protein product is CASSPRGIVNYEQYF.

This clone came up once. The chain couples TRBV19 to TRBJ2-3; D is ambiguous. Trimming pared 5 bases from V and 4 bases from J, leaving 10 bases between. This CDR3 has 13 residues. Germline V gene sequence: CDR1 LNHDA, CDR2 SQIVND (reference sequence). CDR3 sequence: CASSAQIADTQYF. The CDR3 nucleotides are TGTGCCAGTAGTGCCCAGATCGCAGATACGCAGTATTTT.

This chain uses TRBV28 with TRBJ2-7, with a weak D call TRBD2 (6 bases). The V and J ends lost 0 bases and 7 bases respectively, with 7 bases between them. In germline, CDR1 is MDHEN, CDR2 SYDVKM. This CDR3 has 12 residues. The CDR3, as DNA: TGTGCCAGCAGTTTATGGGGGGGAGAGCAGTACTTC. Its translation is CASSLWGGEQYF.

This clone has only one observation. This chain uses TRBV30 with TRBJ2-7; 8 bases map to TRBD2. J lost 8 bases, V lost 4 bases, and 10 bases had no gene match. The CDR3 spans 13 residues. The germline V gene encodes CDR1 GTSNPN and CDR2 SVGIG (reference sequence). CDR3 nucleotides: TGTGCCTGGAACGACGGGAGGGCCTCCCAGCAGTACTTC. Residues: CAWNDGRASQQYF.

Concerning this clone: No conserved phenylalanine or tryptophan ends this CDR3, so it is likely a read error. The DNA is left out, because the CDR3 cannot be placed on it with certainty; the CDR3 is given as TCRdb lists it. The gene calls are TRBV4-3 and TRBJ2-7; whether TRBD1, the table's D call, matches the DNA was not checked. The CDR3 is 11 residues long, ends included. Germline values: CDR1 LGHNA, CDR2 YSLEER. CDR3 protein: CASSPSDSFDN.

This sequence joins TRBV28 and TRBJ1-4; TRBD1 agrees at 7 bases. CDR1 is MDHEN, CDR2 SYDVKM, per germline. V lost 6 bases to trimming and J lost 6 bases; unmatched junction nucleotides: 10. CDR3 length: 15 amino acids. The CDR3 region has the DNA TGTGCCAGCAGCTCCCCTGGCAGGGGGGATGAAAAACTGTTTTTT. Translating gives CASSSPGRGDEKLFF.

The gene calls are TRBV6-5 and TRBJ1-2; 9 positions match TRBD1. Germline V CDR1 and CDR2: MNHEY, SVGAGI. Trimming removed 4 bases from V and 8 bases from J; junction bases left unmatched: 5. The CDR3 has 13 amino acids. CDR3 residues: CASSSGQGFGYTF. The CDR3 region has the DNA TGTGCCAGCAGTTCTGGACAGGGGTTCGGCTACACCTTC.